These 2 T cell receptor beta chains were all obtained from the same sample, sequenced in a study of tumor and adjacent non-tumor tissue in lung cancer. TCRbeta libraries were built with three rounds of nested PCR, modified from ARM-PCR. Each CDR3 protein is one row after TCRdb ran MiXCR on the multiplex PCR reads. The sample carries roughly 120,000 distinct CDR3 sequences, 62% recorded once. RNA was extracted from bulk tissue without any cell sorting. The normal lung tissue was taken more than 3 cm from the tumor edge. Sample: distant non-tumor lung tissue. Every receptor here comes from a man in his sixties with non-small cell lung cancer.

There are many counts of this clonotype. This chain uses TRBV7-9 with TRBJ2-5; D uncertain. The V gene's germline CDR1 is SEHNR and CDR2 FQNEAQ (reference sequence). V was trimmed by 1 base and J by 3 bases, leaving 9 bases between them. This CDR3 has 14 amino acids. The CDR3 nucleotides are TGTGCCAGCAGCTTAGGATCTCCCGAAGAGACCCAGTACTTC. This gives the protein CASSLGSPEETQYF.

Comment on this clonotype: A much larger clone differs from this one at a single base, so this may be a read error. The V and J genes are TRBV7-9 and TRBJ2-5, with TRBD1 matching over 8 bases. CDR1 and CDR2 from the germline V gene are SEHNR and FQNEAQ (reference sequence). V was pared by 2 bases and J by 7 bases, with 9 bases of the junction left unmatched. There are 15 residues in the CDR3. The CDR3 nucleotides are TGTGCCAGCAGCTTAAATGGGGGACAGGCGGGGACCCAGTACTTC. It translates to CASSLNGGQAGTQYF.